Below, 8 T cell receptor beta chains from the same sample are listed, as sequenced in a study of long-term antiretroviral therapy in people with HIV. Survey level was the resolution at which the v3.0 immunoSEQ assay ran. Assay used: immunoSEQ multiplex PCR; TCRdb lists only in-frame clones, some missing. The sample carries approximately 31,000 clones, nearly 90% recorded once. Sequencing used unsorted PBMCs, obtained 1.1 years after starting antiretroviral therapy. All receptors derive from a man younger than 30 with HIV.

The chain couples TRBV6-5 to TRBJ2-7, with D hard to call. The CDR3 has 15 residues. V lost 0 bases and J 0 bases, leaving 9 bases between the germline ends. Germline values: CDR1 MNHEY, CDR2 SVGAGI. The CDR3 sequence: CASSYSPGRSYEQYF. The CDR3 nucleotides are TGTGCCAGCAGTTACTCGCCAGGCCGCTCCTACGAGCAGTACTTC.

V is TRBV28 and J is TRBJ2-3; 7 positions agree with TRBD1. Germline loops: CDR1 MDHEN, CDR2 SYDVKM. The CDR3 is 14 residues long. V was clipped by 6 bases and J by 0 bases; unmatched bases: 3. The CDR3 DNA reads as TGTGCCAGCAGGCTGACAGGGAGCACAGATACGCAGTATTTT. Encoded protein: CASRLTGSTDTQYF.

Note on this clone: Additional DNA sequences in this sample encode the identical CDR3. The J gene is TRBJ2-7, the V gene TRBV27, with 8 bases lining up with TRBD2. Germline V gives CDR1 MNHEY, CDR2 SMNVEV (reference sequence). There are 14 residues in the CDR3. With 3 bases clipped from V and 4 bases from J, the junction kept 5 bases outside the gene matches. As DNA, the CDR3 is TGTGCCAGCAGTTTCGGGGGGGGCGCATACGAGCAGTACTTC. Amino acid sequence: CASSFGGGAYEQYF.

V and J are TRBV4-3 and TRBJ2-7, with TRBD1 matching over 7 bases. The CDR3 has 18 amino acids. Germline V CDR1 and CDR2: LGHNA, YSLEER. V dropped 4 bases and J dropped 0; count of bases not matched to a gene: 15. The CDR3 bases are TGCGCCAGCAGCCTCCTATACGACTGGGACAGACTCTCCTACGAGCAGTACTTC. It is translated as CASSLLYDWDRLSYEQYF.

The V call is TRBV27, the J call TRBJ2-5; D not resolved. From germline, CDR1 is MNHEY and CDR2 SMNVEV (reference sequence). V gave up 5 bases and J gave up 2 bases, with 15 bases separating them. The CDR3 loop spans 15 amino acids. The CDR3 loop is CASSVSQRWQETQYF. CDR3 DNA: TGTGCCAGCAGTGTTTCTCAGCGATGGCAAGAGACCCAGTACTTC.

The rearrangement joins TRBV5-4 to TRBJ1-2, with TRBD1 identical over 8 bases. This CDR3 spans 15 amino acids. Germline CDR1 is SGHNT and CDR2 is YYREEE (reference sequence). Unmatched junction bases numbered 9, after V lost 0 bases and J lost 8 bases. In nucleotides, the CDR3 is TGTGCCAGCAGCTTGGAGGCCAGGGGGCGGGGAGGCTACACCTTC. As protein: CASSLEARGRGGYTF. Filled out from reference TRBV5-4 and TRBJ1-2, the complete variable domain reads ETGVTQSPTHLIKTRGQQVTLRCSSQSGHNTVSWYQQALGQGPQFIFQYYREEENGRGNFPPRFSGLQFPNYSSELNVNALELDDSALYLCASSLEARGRGGYTFGSGTRLTVV.

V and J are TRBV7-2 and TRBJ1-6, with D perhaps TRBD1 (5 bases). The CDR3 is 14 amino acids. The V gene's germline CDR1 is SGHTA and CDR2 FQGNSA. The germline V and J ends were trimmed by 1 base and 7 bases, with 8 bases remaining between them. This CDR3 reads CASSLGTSNSPLHF. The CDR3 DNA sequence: TGTGCCAGCAGCTTAGGGACAAGCAATTCACCCCTCCACTTT.

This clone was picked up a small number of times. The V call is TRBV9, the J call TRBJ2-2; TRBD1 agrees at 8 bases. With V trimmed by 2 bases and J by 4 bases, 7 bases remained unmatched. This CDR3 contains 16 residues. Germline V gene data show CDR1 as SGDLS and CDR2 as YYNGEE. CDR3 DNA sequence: TGTGCCAGCAGCGTCGGGACAGGAGAGAGCACCGGGGAGCTGTTTTTT. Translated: CASSVGTGESTGELFF. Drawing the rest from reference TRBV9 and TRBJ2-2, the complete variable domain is DSGVTQTPKHLITATGQRVTLRCSPRSGDLSVYWYQQSLDQGLQFLIQYYNGEERAKGNILERFSAQQFPDLHSELNLSSLELGDSALYFCASSVGTGESTGELFFGEGSRLTVL.